What follows is one TCR beta chain and its context. The antigen is unknown. Vbeta (60) and Jbeta (13) primers were used in the PCR. Repertoires were generated with immunoSEQ multiplex PCR, while TCRdb's copy carries only in-frame clones and drops some. Here the sample table reports tens of thousands of clones. This sample was included in a study of cytomegalovirus exposure and HLA in healthy donors. Whole-study findings and limits: A later analysis reportedly identified an Asian-associated ancestry cluster as carrying fewer N-insertions than the roughly 700-donor mean. The study assumed roughly uniform donor sequencing depth for presence/absence analyses. Associated with HLA alleles at 0.05 false discovery rate in a later analysis were 16,951 TCR beta sequences.

V lost 4 bases, J lost 2 bases, and 15 bases lay in between. Per the germline V gene, CDR1 is SGHRS and CDR2 is YFSETQ. The CDR3 consists of 15 residues. Though probably carrying unrecorded immune exposures, donors were nominally healthy at sampling. The sequencing sample was made of PBMCs. The chain is built from TRBV5-1 and TRBJ1-1; D may be TRBD1 (5 bases). The source of this sequence is a man aged 60-69 years in good health and CMV-seropositive. The CDR3 region is CASSLGLAGNTEAFF. CDR3 bases: TGCGCCAGCAGCCTGGGACTGGCCGGCAACACTGAAGCTTTCTTT. The full variable domain, with the rest looked up from reference TRBV5-1 and TRBJ1-1, is KAGVTQTPRYLIKTRGQQVTLSCSPISGHRSVSWYQQTPGQGLQFLFEYFSETQRNKGNFPGRFSGRQFSNSRSEMNVSTLELGDSALYLCASSLGLAGNTEAFFGQGTRLTVV.